The source of this T cell receptor beta chain is a study of T cell clones after liver transplantation. Study in general: TCRbeta sequencing after a pre-transplant mixed lymphocyte reaction identified graft-donor-reactive clones, later tracked in post-transplant blood.

TCRdb's copy holds only in-frame clones and misses some; the assay was immunoSEQ multiplex PCR. This table has around 2,000 clones, around 29% appearing once. This clone turned up a few times. The antigen remains undetermined. The germline gives CDR1 SQVTM, CDR2 ANQGSEA. The CDR3 length is 15 residues. V was clipped by 1 base and J by 1 base, with 12 bases between them. Alloreactive TCRbeta sequences came from sequencing proliferating CFSE-low cells in the MLR. Pre-transplant recipient cells responded to graft donor PBMCs, splenocytes, lymph-node cells, or third-party PBMCs. The V call is TRBV29-1, the J call TRBJ2-3; tentative D call: TRBD2 (5 bases). The TCR sequence derives from a human patient who received a liver transplant. The T cells may come from the graft donor. Sequencing was carried out using CD8+ T cells from cultured PBMCs. Written as DNA, the CDR3 is TGCAGCGTTGAAGGAGGGAACCTACGCACAGATACGCAGTATTTT. Protein: CSVEGGNLRTDTQYF.